Listed below are T cell receptor beta chains from one sample, sequenced in a study of OX40 agonist ivuxolimab in advanced cancers. Profiling relied on immunoSEQ multiplex PCR, and the TCRdb table lists in-frame clones only, not all of them. The data contain some 70,000 clones, approximately 90% of them singletons. The specimen was CD4+ or CD8+ T cells sorted from blood, collected in a trial of the OX40 agonist ivuxolimab. The receptors shown here come from an adult with an advanced solid tumor such as melanoma, head and neck, liver or kidney cancer. The CDR3 runs from the conserved cysteine through the conserved F or W. A D gene is named only where the DNA matches it firmly. Only part of the rows carry a size: once, few, many, or a class if the clone is expanded.

>TRBD1|TRBJ1-1|.|13|TRBV6-4
CASSLTGATEAFF
TGTGCCAGCAGTCTAACAGGGGCCACTGAAGCTTTCTTT
>.|TRBJ1-3|.|15|TRBV6-6
CASSYGGYSGNTIYF
TGTGCCAGCAGTTACGGGGGCTACTCTGGAAACACCATATATTTT
>.|TRBJ2-3|.|14|TRBV11-3
CASSEAASTDTQYF
TGTGCCAGCAGCGAAGCGGCTAGCACAGATACGCAGTATTTT
>.|TRBJ2-1|.|13|TRBV27
CASRRTAYNEQFF
TGTGCCAGCAGGAGGACTGCCTACAATGAGCAGTTCTTC
>.|TRBJ1-2|.|15|TRBV6-5
CASSYSIGLSYGYTF
TGTGCCAGCAGTTACTCGATAGGACTGAGCTATGGCTACACCTTC
>TRBD1|TRBJ2-5|few|15|TRBV19
CASSIRGRQGETQYF
TGTGCCAGTAGTATAAGGGGGAGACAGGGAGAGACCCAGTACTTC
>TRBD1|TRBJ1-2|.|15|TRBV5-5
CASSLVGGGAYGYTF
TGTGCCAGCAGCTTGGTTGGAGGGGGCGCCTATGGCTACACCTTC
>.|TRBJ1-1|.|13|TRBV28
CASSFRVNTEAFF
TGTGCCAGCAGTTTTAGGGTGAACACTGAAGCTTTCTTT
>TRBD2|TRBJ2-7|.|14|TRBV10-1
CASSLGLARYEQYF
TGCGCCAGCAGCTTAGGACTAGCGCGGTACGAGCAGTACTTC
>.|TRBJ1-3|few|15|TRBV9
CASSPGDSSGNTIYF
TGTGCCAGCAGCCCAGGGGATAGCTCTGGAAACACCATATATTTT
>.|TRBJ2-5|.|14|TRBV7-9
CASSLEPGQETQYF
TGTGCCAGCAGCTTAGAGCCGGGACAAGAGACCCAGTACTTC
>TRBD2|TRBJ2-1|.|16|TRBV30
CAWSVRGLAVYNEQFF
TGTGCCTGGAGTGTAAGGGGACTAGCGGTCTACAATGAGCAGTTCTTC
>TRBD1|TRBJ2-7|.|16|TRBV11-3
CASSSAPRQGVNEQYF
TGTGCCAGCAGCTCCGCCCCCCGCCAGGGGGTAAACGAGCAGTACTTC
>TRBD1|TRBJ2-1|.|14|TRBV7-9
CASSPGQGFDEQFF
TGTGCCAGCAGCCCCGGACAGGGGTTCGATGAGCAGTTCTTC
>.|TRBJ2-3|.|14|TRBV5-1
CASSSGDPTDTQYF
TGCGCCAGCAGCTCGGGGGATCCCACAGATACGCAGTATTTT
>.|TRBJ1-3|.|15|TRBV5-1
CASSLDPVSGNTIYF
TGCGCCAGCAGCTTGGATCCGGTTTCTGGAAACACCATATATTTT
>.|TRBJ2-7|.|12|TRBV11-3
CASSLVGYEQYF
TGTGCCAGCAGCTTAGTGGGGTACGAGCAGTACTTC
>TRBD1|TRBJ2-7|.|14|TRBV5-1
CASSLGQGYNEQYF
TGCGCCAGCTCATTGGGACAGGGGTACAACGAGCAGTACTTC
>TRBD1|TRBJ2-6|.|22|TRBV7-8
CASSLFSVRDRGRVSGANVLTF
TGTGCCAGCAGCTTATTCTCTGTCCGGGACAGGGGCCGGGTCTCTGGGGCCAACGTCCTGACTTTC
>.|TRBJ2-7|once|15|TRBV5-1
CASSLNAGVAYEQYF
TGCGCCAGCAGCTTGAATGCCGGCGTAGCCTACGAGCAGTACTTC
>.|TRBJ1-5|.|14|TRBV10-3
CAISESNGDWPQHF
TGTGCCATCAGTGAGTCTAATGGGGATTGGCCCCAGCATTTT
>.|TRBJ2-1|.|15|TRBV7-6
CASSLGGGSYNEQFF
TGTGCCAGCAGCTTGGGGGGTGGCTCCTACAATGAGCAGTTCTTC
>TRBD1|TRBJ1-6|.|13|TRBV19
CASSLTGLRPLHF
TGTGCCAGTAGTCTGACAGGGCTCAGACCCCTCCACTTT
>.|TRBJ1-2|.|14|TRBV5-4
CASSFSGDPYGYTF
TGTGCCAGCAGCTTCTCCGGGGACCCCTATGGCTACACCTTC
>TRBD1|TRBJ2-2|.|17|TRBV5-5
CASGLTAGGPGTGELFF
TGTGCCAGCGGTTTAACGGCAGGGGGCCCCGGCACCGGGGAGCTGTTTTTT
>.|TRBJ1-4|.|12|TRBV7-6
CASSLVASQLFF
TGTGCCAGCAGTCTCGTAGCCTCCCAGCTGTTTTTT
>.|TRBJ1-1|.|9|TRBV19
CASLGEAFF
TGTGCCAGTTTGGGCGAAGCTTTCTTT
>.|TRBJ1-1|.|15|TRBV5-6
CASSFGGVQNTEAFF
TGTGCCAGCAGCTTCGGGGGGGTACAAAACACTGAAGCTTTCTTT
>TRBD2|TRBJ2-3|.|15|TRBV5-4
CASSFLAGEADTQYF
TGTGCCAGCAGCTTTCTAGCGGGAGAAGCAGATACGCAGTATTTT
>.|TRBJ2-2|.|17|TRBV4-3
CASSPKTTGVIGGELFF
TGCGCCAGCAGCCCGAAGACGACCGGGGTTATAGGCGGGGAGCTGTTTTTT
>.|TRBJ2-7|.|14|TRBV5-1
CASRAQTSSYEQYF
TGCGCCAGCAGGGCGCAGACCAGCTCCTACGAGCAGTACTTC